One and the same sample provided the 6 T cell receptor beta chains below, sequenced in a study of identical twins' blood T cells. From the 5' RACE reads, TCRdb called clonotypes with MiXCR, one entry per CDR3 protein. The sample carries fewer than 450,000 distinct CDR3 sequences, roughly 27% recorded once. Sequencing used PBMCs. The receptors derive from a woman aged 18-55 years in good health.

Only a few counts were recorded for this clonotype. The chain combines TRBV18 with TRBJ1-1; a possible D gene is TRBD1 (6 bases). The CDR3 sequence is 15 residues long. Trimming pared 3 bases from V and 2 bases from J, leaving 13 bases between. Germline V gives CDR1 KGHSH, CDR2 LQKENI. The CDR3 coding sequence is TGTGCCAGCTCACCGTCCGGGACATCCAACACTGAAGCTTTCTTT. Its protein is CASSPSGTSNTEAFF.

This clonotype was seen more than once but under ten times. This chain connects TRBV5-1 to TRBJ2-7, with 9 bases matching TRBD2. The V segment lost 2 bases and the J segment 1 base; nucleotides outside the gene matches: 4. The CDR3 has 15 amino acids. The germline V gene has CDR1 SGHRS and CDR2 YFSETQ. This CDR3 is CASSFSTSGSYEQYF. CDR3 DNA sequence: TGCGCCAGCAGCTTTTCGACTAGCGGTTCCTACGAGCAGTACTTC. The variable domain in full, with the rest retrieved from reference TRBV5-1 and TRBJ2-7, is KAGVTQTPRYLIKTRGQQVTLSCSPISGHRSVSWYQQTPGQGLQFLFEYFSETQRNKGNFPGRFSGRQFSNSRSEMNVSTLELGDSALYLCASSFSTSGSYEQYFGPGTRLTVT.

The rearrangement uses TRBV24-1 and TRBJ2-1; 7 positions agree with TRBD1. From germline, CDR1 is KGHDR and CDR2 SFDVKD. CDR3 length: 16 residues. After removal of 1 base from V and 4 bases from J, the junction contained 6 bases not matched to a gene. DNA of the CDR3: TGTGCCACCAGTGATTTTCGACAGGGTTCGTACAATGAGCAGTTCTTC. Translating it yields CATSDFRQGSYNEQFF.

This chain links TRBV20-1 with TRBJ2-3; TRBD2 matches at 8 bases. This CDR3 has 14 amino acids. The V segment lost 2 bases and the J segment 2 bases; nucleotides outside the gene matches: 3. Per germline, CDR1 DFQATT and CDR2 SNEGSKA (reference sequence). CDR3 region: CSARPGRATDTQYF. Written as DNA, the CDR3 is TGCAGTGCTAGACCCGGGAGGGCCACAGATACGCAGTATTTT.

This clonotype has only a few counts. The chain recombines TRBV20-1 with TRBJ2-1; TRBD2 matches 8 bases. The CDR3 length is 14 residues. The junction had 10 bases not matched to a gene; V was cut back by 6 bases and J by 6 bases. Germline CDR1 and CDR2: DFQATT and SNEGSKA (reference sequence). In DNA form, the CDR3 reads TGCAGTGCCCGGCGGGGGACTAGAGGCAATGAGCAGTTCTTC. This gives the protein CSARRGTRGNEQFF.

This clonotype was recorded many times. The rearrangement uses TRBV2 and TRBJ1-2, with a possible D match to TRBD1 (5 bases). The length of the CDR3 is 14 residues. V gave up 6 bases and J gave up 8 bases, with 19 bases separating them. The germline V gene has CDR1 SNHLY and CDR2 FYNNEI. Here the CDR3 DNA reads TGTGCCAGCAGGCCGGGGGTCCCTTCAGTAGGCTACACCTTC. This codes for CASRPGVPSVGYTF.